Detailed here is one T cell receptor beta chain. Its target is unknown. The data were obtained in a study of T-cell reconstitution after alpha-beta-depleted transplantation in children. The study's findings and limits: Some patients' high day-60 TCRbeta diversity was traced to surviving recipient T cells and thymic progenitors. Hyperexpanded clones declined; after one year, newly produced T cells mostly supplied diversity. Alpha-beta T cells about two months after transplant reportedly derived from several hundred expanded graft clones.

The CDR3 length is 16 residues. Germline CDR1 reads MGHDK; CDR2 reads SYGVNS. With V trimmed by 1 base and J by 8 bases, 7 bases remained unmatched. Unique molecular identifiers were built into the TCRbeta library. Each CDR3 protein is one row after TCRdb ran MiXCR on the PCR reads. The sample lists roughly 100,000 distinct CDR3 sequences, around 5.9% seen once, with 6.1% in the top ten. The sequenced sample was PBMCs, mostly from graft donor cells, obtained 60 days after TCRalphabeta/CD19-depleted stem cell transplant. The V gene is TRBV25-1, the J gene TRBJ2-2; 10 bases agree with TRBD1. The clonotype comes from a female patient aged 2-9 years who had a stem cell transplant for Fanconi anemia, so the T cells may come from the graft donor. The CDR3 DNA sequence: TGTGCCAGCAGTGAATCCCGGGACAGGGGTCCGGGGGAGCTGTTTTTT. It is translated as CASSESRDRGPGELFF.